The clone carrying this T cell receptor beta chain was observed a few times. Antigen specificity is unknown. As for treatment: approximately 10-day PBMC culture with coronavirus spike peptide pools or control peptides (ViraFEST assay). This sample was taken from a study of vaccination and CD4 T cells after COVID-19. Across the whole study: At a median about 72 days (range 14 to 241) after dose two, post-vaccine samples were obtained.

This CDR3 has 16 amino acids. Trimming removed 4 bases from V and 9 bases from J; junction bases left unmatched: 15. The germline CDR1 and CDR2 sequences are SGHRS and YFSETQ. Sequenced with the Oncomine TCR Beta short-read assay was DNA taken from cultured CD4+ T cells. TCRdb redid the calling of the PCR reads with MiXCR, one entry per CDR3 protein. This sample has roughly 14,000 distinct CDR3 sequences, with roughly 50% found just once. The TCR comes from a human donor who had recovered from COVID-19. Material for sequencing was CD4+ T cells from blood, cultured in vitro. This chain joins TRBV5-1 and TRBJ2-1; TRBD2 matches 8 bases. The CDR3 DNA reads TGCGCCAGCAGCAGGGGCGCGAGCGGGAGTATGGTTGAGCAGTTCTTC. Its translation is CASSRGASGSMVEQFF.